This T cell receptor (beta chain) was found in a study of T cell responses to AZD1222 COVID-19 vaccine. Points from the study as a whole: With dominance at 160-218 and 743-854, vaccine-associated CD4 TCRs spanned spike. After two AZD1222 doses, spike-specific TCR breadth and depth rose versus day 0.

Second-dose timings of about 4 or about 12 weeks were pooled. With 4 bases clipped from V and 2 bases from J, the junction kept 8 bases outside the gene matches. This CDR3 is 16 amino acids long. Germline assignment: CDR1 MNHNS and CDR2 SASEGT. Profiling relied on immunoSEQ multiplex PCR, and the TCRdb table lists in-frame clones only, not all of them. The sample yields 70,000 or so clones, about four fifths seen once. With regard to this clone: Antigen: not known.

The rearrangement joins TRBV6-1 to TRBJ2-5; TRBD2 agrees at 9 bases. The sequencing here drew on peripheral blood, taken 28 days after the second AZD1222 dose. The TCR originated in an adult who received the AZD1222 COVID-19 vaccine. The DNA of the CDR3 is TGTGCCAGCAGTGTAGGCAGCAGCGGGGGGCAAGAGACCCAGTACTTC. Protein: CASSVGSSGGQETQYF.